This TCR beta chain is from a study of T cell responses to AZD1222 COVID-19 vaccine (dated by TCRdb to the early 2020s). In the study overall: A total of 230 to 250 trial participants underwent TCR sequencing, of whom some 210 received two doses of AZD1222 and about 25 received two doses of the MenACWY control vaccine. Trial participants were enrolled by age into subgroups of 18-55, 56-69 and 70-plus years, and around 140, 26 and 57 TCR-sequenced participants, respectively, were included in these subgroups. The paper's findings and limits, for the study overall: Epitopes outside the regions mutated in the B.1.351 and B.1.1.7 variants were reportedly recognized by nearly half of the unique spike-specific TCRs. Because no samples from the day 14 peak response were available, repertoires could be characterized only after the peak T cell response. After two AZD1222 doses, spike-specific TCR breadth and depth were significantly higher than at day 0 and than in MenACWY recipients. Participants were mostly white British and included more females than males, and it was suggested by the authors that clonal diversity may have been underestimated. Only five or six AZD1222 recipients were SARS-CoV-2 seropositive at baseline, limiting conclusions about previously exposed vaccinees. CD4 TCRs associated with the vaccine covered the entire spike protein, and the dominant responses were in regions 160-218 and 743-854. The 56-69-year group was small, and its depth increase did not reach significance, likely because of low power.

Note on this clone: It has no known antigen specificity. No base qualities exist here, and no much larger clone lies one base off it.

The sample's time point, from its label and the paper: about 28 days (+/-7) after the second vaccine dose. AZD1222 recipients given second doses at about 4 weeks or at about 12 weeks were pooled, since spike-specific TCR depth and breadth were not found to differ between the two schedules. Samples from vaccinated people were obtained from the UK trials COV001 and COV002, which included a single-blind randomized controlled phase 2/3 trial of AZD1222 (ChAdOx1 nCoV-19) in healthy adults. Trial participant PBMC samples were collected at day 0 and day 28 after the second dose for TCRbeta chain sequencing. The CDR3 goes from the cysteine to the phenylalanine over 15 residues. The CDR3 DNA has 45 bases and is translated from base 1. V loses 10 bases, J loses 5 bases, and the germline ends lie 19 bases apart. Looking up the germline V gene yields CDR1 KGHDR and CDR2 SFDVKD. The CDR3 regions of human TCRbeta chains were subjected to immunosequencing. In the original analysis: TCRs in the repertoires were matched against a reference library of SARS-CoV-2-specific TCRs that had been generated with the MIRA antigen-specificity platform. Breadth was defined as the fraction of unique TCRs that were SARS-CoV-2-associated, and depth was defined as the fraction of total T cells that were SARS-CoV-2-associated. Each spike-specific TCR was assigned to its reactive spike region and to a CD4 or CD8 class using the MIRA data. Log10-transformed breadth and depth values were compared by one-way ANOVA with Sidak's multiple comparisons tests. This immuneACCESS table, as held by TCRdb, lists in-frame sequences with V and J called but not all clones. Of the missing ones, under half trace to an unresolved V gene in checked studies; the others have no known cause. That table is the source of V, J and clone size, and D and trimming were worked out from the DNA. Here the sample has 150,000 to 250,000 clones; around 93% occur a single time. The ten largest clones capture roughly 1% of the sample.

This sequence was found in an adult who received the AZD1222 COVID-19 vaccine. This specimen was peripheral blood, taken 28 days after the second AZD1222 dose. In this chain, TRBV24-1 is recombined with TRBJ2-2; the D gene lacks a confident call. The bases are TGTGCCACTAGGGCGCTAGAGTCTCATACCGGGGAGCTGTTTTTT. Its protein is CATRALESHTGELFF.